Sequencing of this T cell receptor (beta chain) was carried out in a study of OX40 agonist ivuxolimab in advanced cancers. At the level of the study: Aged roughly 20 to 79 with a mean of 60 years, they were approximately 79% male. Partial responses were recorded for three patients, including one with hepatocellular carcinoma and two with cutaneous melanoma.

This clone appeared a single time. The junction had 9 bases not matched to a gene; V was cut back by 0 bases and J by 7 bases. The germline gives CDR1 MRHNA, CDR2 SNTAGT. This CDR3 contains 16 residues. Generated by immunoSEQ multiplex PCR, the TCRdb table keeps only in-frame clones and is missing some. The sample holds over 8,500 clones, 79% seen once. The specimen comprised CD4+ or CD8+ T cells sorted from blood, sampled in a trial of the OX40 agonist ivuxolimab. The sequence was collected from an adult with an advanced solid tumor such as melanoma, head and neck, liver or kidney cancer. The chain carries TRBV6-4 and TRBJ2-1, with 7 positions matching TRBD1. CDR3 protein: CASSDSEGGLVNEQFF. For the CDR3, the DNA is TGTGCCAGCAGTGACTCTGAAGGGGGCCTAGTAAATGAGCAGTTCTTC.